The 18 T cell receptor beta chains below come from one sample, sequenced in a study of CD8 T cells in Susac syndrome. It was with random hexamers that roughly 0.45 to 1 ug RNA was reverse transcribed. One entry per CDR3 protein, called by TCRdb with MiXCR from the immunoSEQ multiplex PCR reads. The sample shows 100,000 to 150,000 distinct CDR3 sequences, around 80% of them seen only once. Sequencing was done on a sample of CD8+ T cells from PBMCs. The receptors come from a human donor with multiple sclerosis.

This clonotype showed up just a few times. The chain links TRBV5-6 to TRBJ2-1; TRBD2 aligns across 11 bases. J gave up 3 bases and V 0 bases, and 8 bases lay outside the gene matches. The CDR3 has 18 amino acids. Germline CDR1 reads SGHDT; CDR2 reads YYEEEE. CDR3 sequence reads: CASSLVGSGGVRYNEQFF. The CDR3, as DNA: TGTGCCAGCAGCTTGGTGGGTAGCGGGGGGGTCCGCTACAATGAGCAGTTCTTC.

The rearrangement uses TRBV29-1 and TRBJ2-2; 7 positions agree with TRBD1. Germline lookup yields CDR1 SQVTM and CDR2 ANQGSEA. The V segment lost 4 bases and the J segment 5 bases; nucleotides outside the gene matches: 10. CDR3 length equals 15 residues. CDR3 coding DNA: TGCAGCGTTGGTCTAAAGGGGGCTTGGACCGGGGAGCTGTTTTTT. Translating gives CSVGLKGAWTGELFF.

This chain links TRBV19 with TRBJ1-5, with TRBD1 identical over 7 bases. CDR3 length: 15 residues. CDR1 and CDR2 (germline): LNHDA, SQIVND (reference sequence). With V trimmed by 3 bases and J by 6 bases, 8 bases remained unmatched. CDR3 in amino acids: CASSIREGQTQPQHF. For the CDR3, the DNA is TGTGCCAGTAGTATCCGCGAGGGACAGACTCAGCCCCAGCATTTT.

CDR3: CASSYSTSGANNEQFF. As DNA, the CDR3 is TGTGCCAGCAGTTACTCGACTAGCGGGGCCAACAATGAGCAGTTCTTC. The rearrangement joins TRBV6-5 to TRBJ2-1; 11 nucleotides line up with TRBD2. The CDR3 is made up of 16 amino acids. Germline V gene sequence: CDR1 MNHEY, CDR2 SVGAGI. The junction had 3 bases not matched to a gene; V was cut back by 0 bases and J by 5 bases.

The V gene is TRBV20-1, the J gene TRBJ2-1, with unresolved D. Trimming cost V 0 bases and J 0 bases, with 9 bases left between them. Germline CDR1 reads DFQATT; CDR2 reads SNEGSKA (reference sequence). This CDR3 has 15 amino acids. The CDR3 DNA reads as TGCAGTGCTAGAGATCCCGCGCGCTCCTACAATGAGCAGTTCTTC. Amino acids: CSARDPARSYNEQFF.

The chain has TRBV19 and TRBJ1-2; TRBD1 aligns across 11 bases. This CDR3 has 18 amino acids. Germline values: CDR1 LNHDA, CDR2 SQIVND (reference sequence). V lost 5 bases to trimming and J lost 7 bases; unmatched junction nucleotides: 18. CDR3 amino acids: CASSWIFRDRGKEFGYTF. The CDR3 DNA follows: TGTGCCAGTAGTTGGATATTCCGGGACAGGGGGAAAGAGTTTGGCTACACCTTC.

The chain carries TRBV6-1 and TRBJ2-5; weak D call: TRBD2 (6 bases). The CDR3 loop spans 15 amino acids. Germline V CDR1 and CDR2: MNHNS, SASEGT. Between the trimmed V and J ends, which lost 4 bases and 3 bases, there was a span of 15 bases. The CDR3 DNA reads TGTGCCAGCAGTGCCCTCCCGGGGGAGGAAGAGACCCAGTACTTC. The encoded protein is CASSALPGEEETQYF.

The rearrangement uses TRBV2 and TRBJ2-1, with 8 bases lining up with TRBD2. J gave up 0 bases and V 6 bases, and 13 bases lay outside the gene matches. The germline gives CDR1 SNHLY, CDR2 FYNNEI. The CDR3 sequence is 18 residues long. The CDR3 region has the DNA TGTGCCAGCAGGGACCTTAGCGGGGCTCCATCCTCCTACAATGAGCAGTTCTTC. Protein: CASRDLSGAPSSYNEQFF. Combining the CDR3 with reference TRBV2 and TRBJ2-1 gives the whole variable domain EPEVTQTPSHQVTQMGQEVILRCVPISNHLYFYWYRQILGQKVEFLVSFYNNEISEKSEIFDDQFSVERPDGSNFTLKIRSTKLEDSAMYFCASRDLSGAPSSYNEQFFGPGTRLTVL.

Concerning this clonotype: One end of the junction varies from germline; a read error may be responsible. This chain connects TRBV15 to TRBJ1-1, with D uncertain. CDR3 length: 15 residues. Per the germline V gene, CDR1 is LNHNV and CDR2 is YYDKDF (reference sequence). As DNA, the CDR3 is TGTGCCACCAGCAGAACCGCTCCGGTGAACACTGAAGTTTTCTTT. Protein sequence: CATSRTAPVNTEVFF. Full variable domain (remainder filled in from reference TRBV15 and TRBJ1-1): DAMVIQNPRYQVTQFGKPVTLSCSQTLNHNVMYWYQQKSSQAPKLLFHYYDKDFNNEADTPDNFQSRRPNTSFCFLDIRSPGLGDTAMYLCATSRTAPVNTEVFFGQGTRLTVV.

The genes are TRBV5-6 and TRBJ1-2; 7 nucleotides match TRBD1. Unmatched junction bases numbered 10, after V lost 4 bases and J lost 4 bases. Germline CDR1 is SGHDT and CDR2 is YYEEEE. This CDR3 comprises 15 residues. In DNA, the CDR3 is TGTGCCAGCAGCCCGACAGGGACCCTGGGCTATGGCTACACCTTC. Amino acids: CASSPTGTLGYGYTF.

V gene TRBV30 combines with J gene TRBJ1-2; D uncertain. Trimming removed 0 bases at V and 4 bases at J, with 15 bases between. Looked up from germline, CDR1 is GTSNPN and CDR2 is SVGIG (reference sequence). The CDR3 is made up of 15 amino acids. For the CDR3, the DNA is TGTGCCTGGAGTGTGGTAGAGGGTAGCTCCTATGGCTACACCTTC. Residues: CAWSVVEGSSYGYTF.

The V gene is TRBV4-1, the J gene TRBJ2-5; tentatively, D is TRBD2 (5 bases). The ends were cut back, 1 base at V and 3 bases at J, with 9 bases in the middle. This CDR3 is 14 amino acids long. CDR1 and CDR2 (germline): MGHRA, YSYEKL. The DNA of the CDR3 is TGCGCCAGCAGCCAAGCGGAACTAGAAGAGACCCAGTACTTC. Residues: CASSQAELEETQYF.

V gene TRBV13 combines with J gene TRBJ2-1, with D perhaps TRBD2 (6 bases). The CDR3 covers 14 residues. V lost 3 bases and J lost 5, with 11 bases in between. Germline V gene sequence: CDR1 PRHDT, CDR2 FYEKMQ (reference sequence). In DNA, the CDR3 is TGTGCCAGCAGCTTCGGTGGGACTGACAATGAGCAGTTCTTC. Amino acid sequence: CASSFGGTDNEQFF.

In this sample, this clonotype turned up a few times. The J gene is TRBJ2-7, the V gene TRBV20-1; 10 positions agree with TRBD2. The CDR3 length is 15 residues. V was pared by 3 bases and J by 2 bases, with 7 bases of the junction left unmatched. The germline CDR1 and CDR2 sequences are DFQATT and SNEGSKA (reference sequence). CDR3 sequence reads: CSASESSGGTYEQYF. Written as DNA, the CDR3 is TGCAGTGCTAGTGAGTCTAGCGGGGGCACCTACGAGCAGTACTTC.

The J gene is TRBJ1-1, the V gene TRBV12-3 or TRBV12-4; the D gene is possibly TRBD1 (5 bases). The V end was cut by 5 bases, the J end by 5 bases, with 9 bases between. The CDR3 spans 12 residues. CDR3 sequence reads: CASSPRGTEAFF. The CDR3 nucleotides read TGTGCCAGCAGTCCGCGGGGGACTGAAGCTTTCTTT.

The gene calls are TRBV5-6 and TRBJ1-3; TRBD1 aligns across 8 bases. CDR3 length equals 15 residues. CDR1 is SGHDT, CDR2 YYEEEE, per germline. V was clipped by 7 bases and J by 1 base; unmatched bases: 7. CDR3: CASRIQGGSGNTIYF. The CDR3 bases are TGTGCCAGCCGCATACAGGGGGGGTCTGGAAACACCATATATTTT.

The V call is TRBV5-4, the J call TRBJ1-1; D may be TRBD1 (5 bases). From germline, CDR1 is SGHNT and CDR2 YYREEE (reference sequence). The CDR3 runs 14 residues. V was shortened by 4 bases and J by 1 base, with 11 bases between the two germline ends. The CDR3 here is CASSLWDENTEAFF. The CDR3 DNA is TGTGCCAGCAGCCTTTGGGACGAGAACACTGAAGCTTTCTTT.

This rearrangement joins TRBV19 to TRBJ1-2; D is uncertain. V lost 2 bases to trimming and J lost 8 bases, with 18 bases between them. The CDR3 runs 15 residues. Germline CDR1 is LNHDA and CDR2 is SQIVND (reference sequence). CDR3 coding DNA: TGTGCCAGTAGTATATCGGGAGGGATCCGAGAGGGCTACACCTTC. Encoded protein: CASSISGGIREGYTF.